This entry is about one T cell receptor beta chain. Its cognate antigen is unknown. Between the trimmed V and J ends, which lost 3 bases and 5 bases, there was a span of 16 bases. Germline-derived CDR1 and CDR2 are MNHNS and SASEGT. This CDR3 comprises 15 residues. It was RNA transcripts that yielded the amplified TCR beta CDR3 regions. TCR CDR3 regions were first amplified by RT-PCR with HTBI primers. Each CDR3 protein gets one entry after TCRdb re-called the multiplex PCR reads with MiXCR. The table lists 500,000 to 550,000 distinct CDR3 sequences, less than 25% of them singletons, with more than 20% in the top ten. These data belong to a study of T cells in Graves' hyperthyroidism and ophthalmopathy. Study-wide points: Ophthalmopathy and stable hyperthyroidism were separated by a 13 V-J model.

Those with hyperthyroidism were 18 to 65 years old, newly diagnosed, and ill for under 2 months. PBMCs were sourced from approximately 10 ml fresh peripheral blood. The rearrangement links TRBV6-1 to TRBJ1-1; D unresolved. Sequenced sample: blood. This TCR came from a man younger than 35 with Graves' hyperthyroidism. Written as DNA, the CDR3 is TGTGCCAGCAGTGATTATTCAGGCCGGAGTACTGAAGCTTTCTTT. It codes for CASSDYSGRSTEAFF.